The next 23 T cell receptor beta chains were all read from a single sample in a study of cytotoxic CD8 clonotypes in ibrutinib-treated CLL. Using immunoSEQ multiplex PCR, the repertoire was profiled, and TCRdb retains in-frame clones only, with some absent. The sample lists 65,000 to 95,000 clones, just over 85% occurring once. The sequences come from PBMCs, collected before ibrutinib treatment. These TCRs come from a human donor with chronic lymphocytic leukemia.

The CDR3 loop is CASSLPGLANNEQFF. The CDR3 region has the DNA TGTGCCAGCTCACTGCCGGGACTAGCGAATAATGAGCAGTTCTTC. The chain couples TRBV18 to TRBJ2-1, with TRBD2 matching over 10 bases. CDR1 is KGHSH, CDR2 LQKENI, per germline. V lost 4 bases and J lost 7; bases outside the gene matches: 7. CDR3 length equals 15 residues.

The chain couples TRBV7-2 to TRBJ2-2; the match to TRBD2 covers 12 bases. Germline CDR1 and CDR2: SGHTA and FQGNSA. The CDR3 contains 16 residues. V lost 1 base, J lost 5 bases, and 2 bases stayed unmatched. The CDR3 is CASSLVGTSGTGELFF. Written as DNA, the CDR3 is TGTGCCAGCAGCTTAGTGGGGACTAGCGGGACCGGGGAGCTGTTTTTT.

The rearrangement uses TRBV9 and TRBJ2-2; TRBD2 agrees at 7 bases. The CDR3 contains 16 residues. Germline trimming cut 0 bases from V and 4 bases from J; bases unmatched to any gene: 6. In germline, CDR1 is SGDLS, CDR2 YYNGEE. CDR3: CASSVVRGGSTGELFF. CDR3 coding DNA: TGTGCCAGCAGCGTAGTTCGGGGCGGGAGCACCGGGGAGCTGTTTTTT.

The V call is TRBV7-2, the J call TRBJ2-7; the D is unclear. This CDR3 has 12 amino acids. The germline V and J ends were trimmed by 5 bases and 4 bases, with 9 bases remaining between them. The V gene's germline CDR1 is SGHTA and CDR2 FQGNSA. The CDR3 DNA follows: TGTGCCAGCAGCCCGACTGGTTACGAGCAGTACTTC. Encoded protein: CASSPTGYEQYF.

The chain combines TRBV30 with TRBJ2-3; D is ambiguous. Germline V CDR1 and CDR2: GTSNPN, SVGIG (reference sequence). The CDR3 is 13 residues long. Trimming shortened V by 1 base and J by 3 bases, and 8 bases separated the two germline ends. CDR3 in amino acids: CAWSGRITDTQYF. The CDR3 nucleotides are TGTGCCTGGAGTGGTAGGATTACAGATACGCAGTATTTT.

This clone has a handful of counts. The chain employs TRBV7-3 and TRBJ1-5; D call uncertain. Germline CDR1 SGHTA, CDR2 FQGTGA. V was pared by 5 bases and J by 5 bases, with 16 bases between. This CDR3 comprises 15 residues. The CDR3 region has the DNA TGTGCCAGCAGCCCCACTCGCCACCGCGATCAGCCCCAGCATTTT. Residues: CASSPTRHRDQPQHF.

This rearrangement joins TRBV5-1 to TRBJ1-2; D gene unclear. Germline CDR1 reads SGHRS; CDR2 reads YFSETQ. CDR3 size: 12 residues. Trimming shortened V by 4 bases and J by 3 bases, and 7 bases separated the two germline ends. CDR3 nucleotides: TGCGCCAGCAGCGTCGGGTACTATGGCTACACCTTC. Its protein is CASSVGYYGYTF.

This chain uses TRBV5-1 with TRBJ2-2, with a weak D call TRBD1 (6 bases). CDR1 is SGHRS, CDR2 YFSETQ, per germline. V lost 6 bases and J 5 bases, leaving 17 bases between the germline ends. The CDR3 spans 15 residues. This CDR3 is CASILGTPFTGELFF. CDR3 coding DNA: TGCGCCAGCATATTAGGGACACCGTTTACCGGGGAGCTGTTTTTT.

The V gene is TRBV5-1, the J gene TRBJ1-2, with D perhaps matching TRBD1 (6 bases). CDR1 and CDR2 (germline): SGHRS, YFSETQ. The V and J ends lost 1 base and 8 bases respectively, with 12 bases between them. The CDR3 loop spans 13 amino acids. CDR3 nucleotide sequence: TGCGCCAGCAGCTTGACAGGGTTGGGAGGCTACACCTTC. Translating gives CASSLTGLGGYTF.

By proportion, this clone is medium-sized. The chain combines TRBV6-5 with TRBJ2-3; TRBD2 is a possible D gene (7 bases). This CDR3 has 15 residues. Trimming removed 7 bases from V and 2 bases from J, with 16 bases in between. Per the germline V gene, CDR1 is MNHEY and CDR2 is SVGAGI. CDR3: CASTWGGQDTDTQYF. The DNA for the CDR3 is TGTGCCAGCACCTGGGGGGGGCAGGACACAGATACGCAGTATTTT.

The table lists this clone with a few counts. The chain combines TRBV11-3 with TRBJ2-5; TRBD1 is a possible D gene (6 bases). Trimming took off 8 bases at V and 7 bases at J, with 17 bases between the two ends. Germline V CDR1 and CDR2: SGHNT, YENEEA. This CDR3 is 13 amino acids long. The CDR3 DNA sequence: TGTGCCAGCCAAGACAGGTCCGGCGGGACCCAGTACTTC. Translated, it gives CASQDRSGGTQYF.

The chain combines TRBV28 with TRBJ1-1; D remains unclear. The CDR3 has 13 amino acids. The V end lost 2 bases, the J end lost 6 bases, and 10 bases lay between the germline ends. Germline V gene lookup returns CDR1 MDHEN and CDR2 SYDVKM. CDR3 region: CASSLVVPPEAFF. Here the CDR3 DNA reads TGTGCCAGCAGTTTAGTTGTCCCTCCTGAAGCTTTCTTT.

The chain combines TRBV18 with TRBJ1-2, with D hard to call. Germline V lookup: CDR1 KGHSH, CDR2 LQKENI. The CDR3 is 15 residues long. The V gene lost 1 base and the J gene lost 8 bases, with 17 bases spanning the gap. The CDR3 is CASSPRAGGLEGYTF. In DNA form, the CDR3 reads TGTGCCAGCTCACCACGGGCCGGCGGGCTTGAGGGCTACACCTTC.

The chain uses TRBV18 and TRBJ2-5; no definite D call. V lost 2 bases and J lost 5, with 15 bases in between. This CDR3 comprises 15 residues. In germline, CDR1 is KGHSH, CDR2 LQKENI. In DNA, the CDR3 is TGTGCCAGCTCACCAATCGGGCACTACTCTGAGACCCAGTACTTC. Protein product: CASSPIGHYSETQYF.

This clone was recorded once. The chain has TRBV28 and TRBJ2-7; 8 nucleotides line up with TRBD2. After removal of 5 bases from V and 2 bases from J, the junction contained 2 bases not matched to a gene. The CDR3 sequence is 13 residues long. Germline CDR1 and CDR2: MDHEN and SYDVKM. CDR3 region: CASSSGSPYEQYF. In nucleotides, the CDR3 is TGTGCCAGCAGTAGCGGGAGCCCCTACGAGCAGTACTTC.

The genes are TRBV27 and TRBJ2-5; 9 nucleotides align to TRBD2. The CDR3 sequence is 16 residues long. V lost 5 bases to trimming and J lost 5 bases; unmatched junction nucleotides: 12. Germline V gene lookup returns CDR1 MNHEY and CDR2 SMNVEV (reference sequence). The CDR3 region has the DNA TGTGCCAGCAGTCCCGCCGGGTTTAGCGGGAGCGAGACCCAGTACTTC. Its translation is CASSPAGFSGSETQYF.

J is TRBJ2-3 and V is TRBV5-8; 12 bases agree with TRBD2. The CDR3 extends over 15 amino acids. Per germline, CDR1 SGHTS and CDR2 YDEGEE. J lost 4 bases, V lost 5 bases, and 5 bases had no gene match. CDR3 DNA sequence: TGTGCCAGCAGTCGGACTAGCGGGACAGCAGATACGCAGTATTTT. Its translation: CASSRTSGTADTQYF.

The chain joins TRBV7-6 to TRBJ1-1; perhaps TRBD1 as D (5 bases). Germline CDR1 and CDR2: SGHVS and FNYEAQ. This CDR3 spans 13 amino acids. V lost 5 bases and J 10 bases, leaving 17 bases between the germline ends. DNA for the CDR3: TGTGCCAGCAGCCCGGGGGGGTATCAGGGAGCTTTCTTT. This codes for CASSPGGYQGAFF.

The CDR3 DNA follows: TGTGCCAGCAAGTTCTCAGGGGCGGGCGGCTACACCTTC. Translated, it gives CASKFSGAGGYTF. The chain carries TRBV28 and TRBJ1-2, with a weak D call TRBD1 (6 bases). The CDR3 has 13 amino acids. The V gene's germline CDR1 is MDHEN and CDR2 SYDVKM. Trimming took 7 bases from V and 8 from J, leaving 17 bases between them.

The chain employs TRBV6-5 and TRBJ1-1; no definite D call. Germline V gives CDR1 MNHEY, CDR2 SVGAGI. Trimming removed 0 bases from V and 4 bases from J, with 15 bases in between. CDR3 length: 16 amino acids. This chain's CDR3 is CASSYSTGQRSTEAFF. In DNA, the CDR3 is TGTGCCAGCAGTTACTCGACCGGGCAGAGGAGCACTGAAGCTTTCTTT.

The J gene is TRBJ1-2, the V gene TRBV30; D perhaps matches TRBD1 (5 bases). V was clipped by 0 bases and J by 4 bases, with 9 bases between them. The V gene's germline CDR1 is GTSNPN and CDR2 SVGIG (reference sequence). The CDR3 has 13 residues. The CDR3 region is CAWSVGGGYGYTF. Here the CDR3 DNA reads TGTGCCTGGAGTGTCGGGGGGGGCTATGGCTACACCTTC.

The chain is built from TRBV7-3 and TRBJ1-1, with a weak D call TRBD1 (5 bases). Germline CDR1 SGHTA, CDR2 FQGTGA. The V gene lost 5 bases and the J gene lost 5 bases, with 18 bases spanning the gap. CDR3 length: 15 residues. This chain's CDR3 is CASSPSGNRGTEAFF. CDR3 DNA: TGTGCCAGCAGCCCTTCAGGGAATCGCGGGACTGAAGCTTTCTTT.

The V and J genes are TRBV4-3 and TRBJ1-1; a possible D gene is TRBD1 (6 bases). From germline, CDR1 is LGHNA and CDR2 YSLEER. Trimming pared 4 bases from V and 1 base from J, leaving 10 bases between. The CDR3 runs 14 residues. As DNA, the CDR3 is TGCGCCAGCAGCCGCCGGACAGCGAACACTGAAGCTTTCTTT. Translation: CASSRRTANTEAFF.